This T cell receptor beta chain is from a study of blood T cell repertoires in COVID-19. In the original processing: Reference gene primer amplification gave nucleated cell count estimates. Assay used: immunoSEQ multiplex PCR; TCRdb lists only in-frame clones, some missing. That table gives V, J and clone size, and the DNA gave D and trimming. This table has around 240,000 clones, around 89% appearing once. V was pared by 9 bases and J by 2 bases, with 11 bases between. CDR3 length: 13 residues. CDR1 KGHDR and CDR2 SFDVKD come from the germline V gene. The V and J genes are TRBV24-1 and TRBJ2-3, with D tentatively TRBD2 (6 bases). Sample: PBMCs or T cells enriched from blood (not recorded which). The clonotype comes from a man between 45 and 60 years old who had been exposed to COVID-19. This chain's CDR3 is CATGGSYTDTQYF. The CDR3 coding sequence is TGTGCCACCGGAGGGAGTTACACAGATACGCAGTATTTT.